Presented here are 31 T cell receptor beta chains from one specimen sequenced in a study of beta chain features in type 1 diabetes. The whole isolated RNA underwent reverse transcription, so sequencing captured expressed TCRB transcripts. Repertoires were generated with immunoSEQ multiplex PCR, while TCRdb's copy carries only in-frame clones and drops some. Among hundreds of thousands of clones listed, 15% to 19% were seen once. Sequencing input: naive CD4+ T cells from blood. These receptors were obtained from a young man in good health.

The V and J genes are TRBV6-1 and TRBJ1-4, with unresolved D. Germline V gene data show CDR1 as MNHNS and CDR2 as SASEGT. The V end lost 6 bases, the J end lost 7 bases, and 9 bases lay between the germline ends. This CDR3 has 12 residues. The CDR3 DNA is TGTGCCAGCAGAGGAGGGATTGAAAAACTGTTTTTT. It specifies CASRGGIEKLFF.

The V gene is TRBV6-6, the J gene TRBJ2-5; 11 bases are shared with TRBD2. CDR3 length equals 16 residues. The germline V gene encodes CDR1 MNHNY and CDR2 SVGAGI (reference sequence). J was trimmed by 2 bases and V by 6 bases; bases with no gene match: 8. CDR3 coding DNA: TGTGCCAGCAGGCAAACTAGCGGGGGTAAACAAGAGACCCAGTACTTC. Translating it yields CASRQTSGGKQETQYF.

The CDR3 loop is CASSLGLVPDRTDTQYF. CDR3 sequence (DNA): TGTGCCAGCAGCTTGGGACTAGTCCCTGACCGCACAGATACGCAGTATTTT. The V gene is TRBV7-9, the J gene TRBJ2-3; 8 positions agree with TRBD2. Trimming removed 3 bases from V and 1 base from J; junction bases left unmatched: 9. CDR1 is SEHNR, CDR2 FQNEAQ, per germline (reference sequence). The length of the CDR3 is 17 residues.

The gene calls are TRBV5-4 and TRBJ2-7; D not certain. This CDR3 has 12 residues. Germline V gives CDR1 SGHNT, CDR2 YYREEE (reference sequence). V lost 0 bases, J lost 3 bases, and 4 bases lay in between. The CDR3, as DNA: TGTGCCAGCAGCTTGGGAGGCTACGAGCAGTACTTC. It translates to CASSLGGYEQYF.

This chain joins TRBV4-3 and TRBJ1-5; TRBD1 matches 7 bases. In germline, CDR1 is LGHNA, CDR2 YSLEER. The V segment lost 1 base and the J segment 4 bases; nucleotides outside the gene matches: 7. The CDR3 is 16 residues long. CDR3 in DNA: TGCGCCAGCAGCCAAGGAGGGGGCTTGGTTAATCAGCCCCAGCATTTT. It specifies CASSQGGGLVNQPQHF.

This clone has only a few counts. The DNA for the CDR3 is TGTGCCAGTCGACAACTACAGGGGGGGACTGAAGCTTTCTTT. Its protein product is CASRQLQGGTEAFF. The chain uses TRBV19 and TRBJ1-1, with 8 positions matching TRBD1. Germline V gene data show CDR1 as LNHDA and CDR2 as SQIVND (reference sequence). The CDR3 is 14 amino acids. V lost 8 bases, J lost 5 bases, and 10 bases stayed unmatched.

This clone was seen a handful of times. The DNA for the CDR3 is TGTGCCAGCAGTTTACCGGGGATGAACACTGAAGCTTTCTTT. Its protein product is CASSLPGMNTEAFF. The V gene is TRBV6-5, the J gene TRBJ1-1; unclear D gene. The V gene's germline CDR1 is MNHEY and CDR2 SVGAGI. V dropped 4 bases and J dropped 0 bases, with 9 bases sitting between them. The CDR3 is 14 residues long.

CDR3 protein: CASSLKGRGGGELFF. DNA of the CDR3: TGTGCCAGCAGCTTAAAGGGTCGAGGTGGCGGGGAGCTGTTTTTT. The gene calls are TRBV11-2 and TRBJ2-2; D not certain. Germline-derived CDR1 and CDR2 are SGHAT and FQNNGV. CDR3 length: 15 residues. Trimming left V 2 bases short and J 7 bases short, with 14 bases between.

As concerns this clone: At the DNA level, this CDR3 is encoded by other sequences in the same sample as well. V is TRBV9 and J is TRBJ2-5; D is undetermined. Looked up from germline, CDR1 is SGDLS and CDR2 is YYNGEE. This CDR3 has 14 amino acids. V was clipped by 0 bases and J by 1 base, with 7 bases between them. CDR3 in DNA: TGTGCCAGCAGCGTAGGTGGCATCCAAGAGACCCAGTACTTC. Protein product: CASSVGGIQETQYF.

V usage is TRBV11-2 and J usage is TRBJ1-6; no definite D call. Between the trimmed V and J ends, which lost 1 base and 12 bases, there was a span of 16 bases. This CDR3 has 15 amino acids. The germline V gene encodes CDR1 SGHAT and CDR2 FQNNGV. The CDR3: CASSLGGGEGRPLHF. In DNA form, the CDR3 reads TGTGCCAGCAGCTTAGGTGGCGGGGAAGGGAGACCCCTCCACTTT.

J is TRBJ1-2 and V is TRBV7-9; unclear D gene. This CDR3 is built from 16 residues. The germline V and J ends were trimmed by 1 base and 0 bases, with 12 bases remaining between them. Germline CDR1 and CDR2: SEHNR and FQNEAQ (reference sequence). The CDR3 spells CASSLEDWQANYGYTF. As DNA, the CDR3 is TGTGCCAGCAGCTTAGAGGATTGGCAAGCTAACTATGGCTACACCTTC. Complete variable domain (other parts from reference TRBV7-9 and TRBJ1-2): DTGVSQNPRHKITKRGQNVTFRCDPISEHNRLYWYRQTLGQGPEFLTYFQNEAQLEKSRLLSDRFSAERPKGSFSTLEIQRTEQGDSAMYLCASSLEDWQANYGYTFGSGTRLTVV.

This chain joins TRBV10-3 and TRBJ1-2; the D gene is possibly TRBD1 (6 bases). V was cut by 4 bases and J by 3 bases, with 18 bases left in between. The CDR3 is 16 amino acids. Germline CDR1 and CDR2: ENHRY and SYGVKD. The CDR3 here is CAISAGQGRSDYGYTF. The CDR3 DNA follows: TGTGCCATCAGTGCGGGCCAGGGGCGATCCGACTATGGCTACACCTTC.

A few counts support this clone. Other DNA sequences in the same sample also yield this CDR3. V gene TRBV7-3 combines with J gene TRBJ2-1; D not resolved. Trimming cost V 2 bases and J 7 bases, with 3 bases left between them. Germline assignment: CDR1 SGHTA and CDR2 FQGTGA. CDR3 length: 11 residues. The CDR3 nucleotides read TGTGCCAGCAGCTTAGGGAATGAGCAGTTCTTC. It is translated as CASSLGNEQFF.

This clone appeared many times. The V and J genes are TRBV23-1 and TRBJ2-1, with D perhaps matching TRBD1 or TRBD2 (5 bases each). TRBV23-1 counts as an open reading frame of uncertain function. CDR3 length: 14 amino acids. V was cut by 8 bases and J by 12 bases, with 23 bases left in between. In DNA form, the CDR3 reads TGCGCCAGCGAGGGAATCATTGGGGGTAGTGGGCAGTTCTTC. It encodes CASEGIIGGSGQFF.

The CDR3 sequence is CASSPKPGLARGTDTQYF. In nucleotides, the CDR3 is TGTGCCAGCAGCCCCAAACCGGGACTAGCGCGGGGCACAGATACGCAGTATTTT. V usage is TRBV7-9 and J usage is TRBJ2-3, with TRBD2 matching 10 bases. The CDR3 sequence is 18 residues long. V lost 5 bases and J lost 1; bases outside the gene matches: 12. Germline CDR1 is SEHNR and CDR2 is FQNEAQ (reference sequence).

J is TRBJ2-5 and V is TRBV5-1; 7 nucleotides align to TRBD1. CDR3 size: 15 residues. Per the germline V gene, CDR1 is SGHRS and CDR2 is YFSETQ. V lost 2 bases, J lost 0 bases, and 4 bases stayed unmatched. CDR3 DNA: TGCGCCAGCAGCTTAAGACAGGGCCACCAAGAGACCCAGTACTTC. Translating gives CASSLRQGHQETQYF.

This clone showed up just a few times. The rearrangement links TRBV7-9 to TRBJ2-1; 7 bases map to TRBD1. CDR3 size: 16 residues. V was pared by 5 bases and J by 7 bases, with 14 bases of the junction left unmatched. From germline, CDR1 is SEHNR and CDR2 FQNEAQ (reference sequence). CDR3 loop: CASSLGSGGTVNEQFF. The CDR3 DNA sequence: TGTGCCAGCAGCCTAGGCTCAGGGGGAACAGTAAATGAGCAGTTCTTC.

This clone was recorded a few times. V usage is TRBV7-2 and J usage is TRBJ1-2; TRBD1 aligns across 9 bases. Germline values: CDR1 SGHTA, CDR2 FQGNSA. This CDR3 is built from 17 residues. V was pared by 2 bases and J by 2 bases, with 9 bases of the junction left unmatched. The CDR3 spells CASSLHVQQGANYGYTF. CDR3 DNA sequence: TGTGCCAGCAGCTTACATGTACAACAGGGGGCGAACTATGGCTACACCTTC.

This clone occurred a few times. In DNA form, the CDR3 reads TGTGCCATTCATGAGGCAGGGAACTATGGCTACACCTTC. Its protein is CAIHEAGNYGYTF. The chain employs TRBV19 and TRBJ1-2; TRBD1 might be the D (5 bases). The CDR3 is 13 amino acids. The V end was cut by 10 bases, the J end by 2 bases, with 14 bases between. Germline V gene lookup returns CDR1 LNHDA and CDR2 SQIVND (reference sequence).

The rearrangement uses TRBV6-5 and TRBJ1-5; D may be TRBD1 (6 bases). Trimming cost V 6 bases and J 4 bases, with 13 bases left between them. The V gene's germline CDR1 is MNHEY and CDR2 SVGAGI. This CDR3 spans 14 amino acids. Here the CDR3 DNA reads TGTGCCAGCAGCACCGGGACAAGGAATCAGCCCCAGCATTTT. Its translation: CASSTGTRNQPQHF.

The rearrangement uses TRBV18 and TRBJ1-5; D not resolved. Germline V gene lookup returns CDR1 KGHSH and CDR2 LQKENI. Trimming removed 1 base at V and 5 bases at J, with 15 bases between. The CDR3 is made up of 16 amino acids. The CDR3, as DNA: TGTGCCAGCTCACCACTTGGAGGGTCGGGCTATCAGCCCCAGCATTTT. The encoded protein is CASSPLGGSGYQPQHF.

In this sample, this clone turned up a few times. The V gene is TRBV7-2, the J gene TRBJ2-7, with D perhaps TRBD1 (6 bases). Trimming took off 4 bases at V and 1 base at J, with 11 bases between the two ends. Germline values: CDR1 SGHTA, CDR2 FQGNSA. This CDR3 has 14 amino acids. The CDR3 sequence is CASSSRDISYEQYF. CDR3 DNA: TGTGCCAGCAGCTCCCGGGACATATCCTACGAGCAGTACTTC.

The sample holds a few counts of this clone. The rearrangement links TRBV30 to TRBJ1-1; 7 bases fit TRBD1. With 1 base clipped from V and 3 bases from J, the junction kept 5 bases outside the gene matches. CDR3 length: 14 residues. CDR1 GTSNPN and CDR2 SVGIG come from the germline V gene (reference sequence). CDR3 region: CAWSETGTDTEAFF. The CDR3 DNA is TGTGCCTGGAGTGAGACCGGGACAGACACTGAAGCTTTCTTT.

This clone was observed a few times. This chain links TRBV7-2 with TRBJ2-3, with no clear D. V dropped 1 base and J dropped 9 bases, with 11 bases sitting between them. CDR3 length equals 13 residues. Germline assignment: CDR1 SGHTA and CDR2 FQGNSA. In nucleotides, the CDR3 is TGTGCCAGCAGCTTAGAAATCCCAAGGACGCAGTATTTT. Its protein product is CASSLEIPRTQYF.

This sequence joins TRBV7-9 and TRBJ2-5; 7 positions agree with TRBD1. The germline gives CDR1 SEHNR, CDR2 FQNEAQ (reference sequence). This CDR3 contains 14 residues. V trimming: 5 bases; J trimming: 1 base; junction bases outside the gene matches: 4. The CDR3 DNA follows: TGTGCCAGCAGCCGGGACAGTACCCAAGAGACCCAGTACTTC. Translation: CASSRDSTQETQYF. Together with reference TRBV7-9 and TRBJ2-5, the CDR3 gives the full variable domain: DTGVSQNPRHKITKRGQNVTFRCDPISEHNRLYWYRQTLGQGPEFLTYFQNEAQLEKSRLLSDRFSAERPKGSFSTLEIQRTEQGDSAMYLCASSRDSTQETQYFGPGTRLLVL.

V and J are TRBV2 and TRBJ1-6; D is unresolved. Trimming stripped 5 bases from V and 8 bases from J, with 10 bases between. The CDR3 sequence is 13 residues long. The germline gives CDR1 SNHLY, CDR2 FYNNEI. The CDR3: CASSLTADSPLHF. The CDR3 DNA is TGTGCCAGCAGTTTAACAGCGGATTCACCCCTCCACTTT.

This clone was observed a handful of times. The V gene is TRBV7-9, the J gene TRBJ1-4; D is perhaps TRBD1 (6 bases). Trimming removed 5 bases at V and 8 bases at J, with 15 bases between. This CDR3 comprises 14 residues. The germline V gene encodes CDR1 SEHNR and CDR2 FQNEAQ (reference sequence). The CDR3 here is CASSPMGAREKLFF. CDR3 DNA: TGTGCCAGCAGCCCCATGGGGGCGAGGGAAAAACTGTTTTTT. The variable domain in full, completed from reference TRBV7-9 and TRBJ1-4, reads DTGVSQNPRHKITKRGQNVTFRCDPISEHNRLYWYRQTLGQGPEFLTYFQNEAQLEKSRLLSDRFSAERPKGSFSTLEIQRTEQGDSAMYLCASSPMGAREKLFFGSGTQLSVL.

The chain combines TRBV9 with TRBJ2-1; D uncertain. The V and J ends lost 0 bases and 6 bases respectively, with 10 bases between them. This CDR3 region has 14 residues. Germline values: CDR1 SGDLS, CDR2 YYNGEE. CDR3 sequence (DNA): TGTGCCAGCAGCGTAGTAGGTCAAGGCAATGAGCAGTTCTTC. This codes for CASSVVGQGNEQFF.

This clone was found a few times. The V call is TRBV5-4, the J call TRBJ1-6; D not certain. Germline V gives CDR1 SGHNT, CDR2 YYREEE (reference sequence). V lost 0 bases to trimming and J lost 7 bases, with 5 bases between them. The length of the CDR3 is 13 residues. The CDR3 region is CASSLAGNSPLHF. In nucleotides, the CDR3 is TGTGCCAGCAGCTTGGCCGGCAATTCACCCCTCCACTTT.

This chain uses TRBV9 with TRBJ2-2; D perhaps matches TRBD2 (6 bases). The CDR3 extends over 15 amino acids. Germline V gene lookup returns CDR1 SGDLS and CDR2 YYNGEE. With 1 base removed from V and 4 bases from J, the gap between germline ends came to 11 bases. The CDR3 sequence: CASSVLAASTGELFF. The CDR3 DNA reads as TGTGCCAGCAGCGTATTAGCGGCGAGCACCGGGGAGCTGTTTTTT.

The V gene is TRBV7-2, the J gene TRBJ1-1; possibly TRBD1 for D (5 bases). The germline CDR1 and CDR2 sequences are SGHTA and FQGNSA. This CDR3 spans 16 amino acids. V was trimmed by 0 bases and J by 0 bases, leaving 11 bases between them. CDR3 sequence (DNA): TGTGCCAGCAGCTTAGCGCAGGGTTTAATGAACACTGAAGCTTTCTTT. It translates to CASSLAQGLMNTEAFF.